This T cell receptor (beta chain) was observed in a study of siplizumab effects on memory and regulatory T cells (dated by TCRdb to between 2019 and 2020). Study-level background: The study examined how the anti-CD2 antibody siplizumab affects alloreactive T-cell subsets in allogeneic mixed lymphocyte reactions built from human PBMCs. Here is what the overall study found, with its caveats: Roughly 80-96% of proliferating CD4+ or CD8+ clones could not be assigned a naive or memory phenotype. Among mappable alloreactive CD4+ clones, the Treg-derived fraction averaged about 75% with siplizumab versus 25% to 30% in control reactions. Sequences below about 10^-5 frequency were poorly captured, so only a minor fraction of alloreactive clones could be mapped to unstimulated subsets. The suppressive function of proliferating Tregs from siplizumab cultures was not functionally confirmed. Unstimulated naive T cells appeared to be more diverse than memory T cells, and naive cells seemed to make a substantial contribution to the alloresponse. Siplizumab significantly lowered the cumulative frequency of alloreactive sequences that could be traced to unstimulated CD4+ memory T cells.

Including the terminal cysteine and phenylalanine, the CDR3 comprises 13 residues. The read is trimmed to its CDR3 DNA, 39 bases read in frame from base 1. The germline V gene supplies CDR1 MNHNS and CDR2 SASEGT. Trimming takes 5 bases off V and 3 bases off J; junction bases not matched to a gene: 4. Receptors were amplified or captured by the immunoSEQ multiplex PCR assay. The deep sequencing platform assayed some 90,000 TCR templates per sample. Genomic DNA extracted from sorted T cells was used for TCRbeta CDR3 sequencing. Per the source publication's procedure: The R programming language was used for clonal analysis of TCRbeta CDR3 data. Alloreactive CD4+ and CD8+ clones were defined by comparing unstimulated samples with post-reaction CFSE-low samples. Regulatory or non-regulatory origin of alloreactive CD4+ clones was assigned by matching sequences to the sorted unstimulated Treg and non-Treg repertoires. TCRdb stores this immuneACCESS table with in-frame sequences only. Part of the clones is absent; in the studies checked, under half of the shortfall reflects unresolved V genes, and no reason is known for the rest. Clone size and V and J calls were adopted from that table, with D and trimming inferred from the DNA. The sample profile shows fewer than 80,000 clones; 93% of them were found once. Over 4% of the sample is held by the ten biggest clonotypes.

Sorted unstimulated T cells, along with proliferating T cells recovered from mixed lymphocyte reactions, underwent TCRbeta CDR3 sequencing. Fresh whole blood from approximately ten HLA-typed healthy donors was used to isolate PBMCs. Comments on this clone: Its antigen has not been determined. Per-base qualities were not stored, and no clone one base away is much larger.

This TCR was recovered from a human donor in good health. In this chain, TRBV6-1 is recombined with TRBJ2-7; TRBD1 matches 7 bases in the middle. The material sequenced was CD8+ T cells sorted from blood. For the CDR3, the sequence is CASSFTGVYEQYF. The nucleotide sequence reads as follows: TGTGCCAGCAGTTTTACAGGGGTCTACGAGCAGTACTTC.